This TCR beta chain emerged from a study of blood T cell repertoires in COVID-19. Study overall: Spain, Italy and the United States supplied samples that represented acute and convalescent COVID-19. Sources were T cells, B-cell-depleted T cells, or PBMCs; the material itself was cDNA or gDNA.

Germline V gene lookup returns CDR1 SNHLY and CDR2 FYNNEI. Germline trimming cut 7 bases from V and 8 bases from J; bases unmatched to any gene: 10. The CDR3 is 15 residues long. The repertoire was sequenced with immunoSEQ multiplex PCR; TCRdb's copy has only in-frame clones and lacks some. Altogether 40,000 to 55,000 clones are present, 80% being singletons, with the ten largest covering 15% to 20%. Sequencing was performed on peripheral blood. The chain is built from TRBV2 and TRBJ1-4; 10 nucleotides match TRBD1. The source is a man between 65 and 80 years old with acute or convalescent COVID-19. CDR3 amino acids: CASTLTETGGEKLFF. The CDR3 bases are TGTGCCAGCACCTTGACCGAGACAGGGGGCGAAAAACTGTTTTTT.